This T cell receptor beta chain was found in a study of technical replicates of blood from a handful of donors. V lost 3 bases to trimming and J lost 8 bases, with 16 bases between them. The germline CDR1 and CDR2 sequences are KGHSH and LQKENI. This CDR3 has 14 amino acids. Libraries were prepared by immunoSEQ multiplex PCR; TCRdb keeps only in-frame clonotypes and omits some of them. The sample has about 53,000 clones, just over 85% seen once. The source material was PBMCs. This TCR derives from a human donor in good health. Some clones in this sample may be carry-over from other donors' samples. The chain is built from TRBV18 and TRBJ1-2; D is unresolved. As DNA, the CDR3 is TGTGCCAGCTCACCCCCGAGCCGGGATGTAGGCTACACCTTC. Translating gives CASSPPSRDVGYTF.